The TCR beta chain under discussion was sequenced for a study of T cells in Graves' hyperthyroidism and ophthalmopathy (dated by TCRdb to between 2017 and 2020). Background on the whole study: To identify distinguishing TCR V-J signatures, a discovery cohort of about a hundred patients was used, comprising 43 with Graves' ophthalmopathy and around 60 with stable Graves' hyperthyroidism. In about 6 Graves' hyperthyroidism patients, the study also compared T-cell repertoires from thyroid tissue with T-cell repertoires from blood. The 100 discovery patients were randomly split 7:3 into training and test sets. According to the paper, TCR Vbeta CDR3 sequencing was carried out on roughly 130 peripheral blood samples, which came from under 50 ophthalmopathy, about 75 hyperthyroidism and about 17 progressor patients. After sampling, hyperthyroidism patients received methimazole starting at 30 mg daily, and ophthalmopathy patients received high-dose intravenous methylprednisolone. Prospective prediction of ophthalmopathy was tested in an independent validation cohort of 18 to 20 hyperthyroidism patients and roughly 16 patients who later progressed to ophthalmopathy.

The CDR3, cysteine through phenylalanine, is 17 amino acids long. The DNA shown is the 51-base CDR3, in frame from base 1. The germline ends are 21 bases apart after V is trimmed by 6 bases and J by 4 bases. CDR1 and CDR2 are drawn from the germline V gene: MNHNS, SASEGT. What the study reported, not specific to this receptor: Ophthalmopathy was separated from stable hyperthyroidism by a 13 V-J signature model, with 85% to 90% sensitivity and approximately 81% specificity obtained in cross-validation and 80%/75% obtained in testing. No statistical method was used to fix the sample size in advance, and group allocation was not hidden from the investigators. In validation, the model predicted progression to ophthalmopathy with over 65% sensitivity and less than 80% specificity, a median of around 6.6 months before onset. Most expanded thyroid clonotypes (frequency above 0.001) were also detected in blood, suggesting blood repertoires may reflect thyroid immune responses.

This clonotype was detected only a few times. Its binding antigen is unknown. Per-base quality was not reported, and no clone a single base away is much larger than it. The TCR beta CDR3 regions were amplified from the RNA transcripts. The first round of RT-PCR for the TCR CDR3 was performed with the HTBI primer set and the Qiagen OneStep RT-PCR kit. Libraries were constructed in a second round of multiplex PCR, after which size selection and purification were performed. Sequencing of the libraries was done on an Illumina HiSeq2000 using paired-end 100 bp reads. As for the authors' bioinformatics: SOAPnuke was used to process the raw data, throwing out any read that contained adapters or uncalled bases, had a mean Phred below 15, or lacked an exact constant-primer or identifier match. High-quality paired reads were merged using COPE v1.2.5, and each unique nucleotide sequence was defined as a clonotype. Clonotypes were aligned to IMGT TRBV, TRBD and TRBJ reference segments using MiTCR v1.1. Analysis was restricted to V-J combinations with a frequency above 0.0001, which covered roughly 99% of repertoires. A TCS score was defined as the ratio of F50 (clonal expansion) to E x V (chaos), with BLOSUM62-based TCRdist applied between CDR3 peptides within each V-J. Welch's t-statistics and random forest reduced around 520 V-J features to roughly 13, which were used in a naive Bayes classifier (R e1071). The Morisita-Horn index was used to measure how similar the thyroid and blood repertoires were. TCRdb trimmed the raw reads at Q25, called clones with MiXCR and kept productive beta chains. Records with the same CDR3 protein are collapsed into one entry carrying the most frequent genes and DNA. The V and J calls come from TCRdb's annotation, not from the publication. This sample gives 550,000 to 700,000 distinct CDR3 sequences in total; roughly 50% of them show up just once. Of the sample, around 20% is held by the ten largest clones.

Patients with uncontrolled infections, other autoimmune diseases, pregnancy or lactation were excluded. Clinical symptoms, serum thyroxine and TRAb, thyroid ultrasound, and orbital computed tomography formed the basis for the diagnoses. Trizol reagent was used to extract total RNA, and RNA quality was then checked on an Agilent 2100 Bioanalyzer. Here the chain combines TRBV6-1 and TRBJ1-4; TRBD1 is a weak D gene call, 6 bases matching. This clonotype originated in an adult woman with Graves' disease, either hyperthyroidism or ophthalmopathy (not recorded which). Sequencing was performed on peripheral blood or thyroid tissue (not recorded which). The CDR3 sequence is CASREKPGQRFNEKLFF. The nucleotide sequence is TGTGCCAGCAGAGAAAAACCTGGACAGAGGTTTAATGAAAAACTGTTTTTT.